One sample yielded the 24 T cell receptor beta chains listed below, sequenced in a study of siplizumab effects on memory and regulatory T cells. Assay used: immunoSEQ multiplex PCR; TCRdb lists only in-frame clones, some missing. The sample records about 64,000 clones, just over 95% being singletons. Sequencing used naive CD8+ T cells sorted from blood. These TCRs come from a human donor in good health.

The V call is TRBV30, the J call TRBJ1-2; D is uncertain. The germline CDR1 and CDR2 sequences are GTSNPN and SVGIG (reference sequence). The CDR3 extends over 15 amino acids. Deletions cut 3 bases from V and 2 bases from J, with 16 bases between. This chain's CDR3 is CAWRTPLPRNYGYTF. In DNA form, the CDR3 reads TGTGCCTGGAGGACCCCCCTGCCCCGAAACTATGGCTACACCTTC.

The J gene is TRBJ1-1, the V gene TRBV4-1; D is perhaps TRBD1 (5 bases). This CDR3 region has 14 residues. V gave up 0 bases and J gave up 3 bases, with 8 bases separating them. The V gene's germline CDR1 is MGHRA and CDR2 YSYEKL. CDR3 sequence (DNA): TGCGCCAGCAGCCAAGATCTGGGGGACACTGAAGCTTTCTTT. This encodes CASSQDLGDTEAFF.

The J gene is TRBJ2-3, the V gene TRBV7-9, with 13 bases matching TRBD2. V dropped 5 bases and J dropped 9; count of bases not matched to a gene: 11. This CDR3 spans 16 amino acids. From germline, CDR1 is SEHNR and CDR2 FQNEAQ (reference sequence). For the CDR3, the DNA is TGTGCCAGCAGCCCCCGGACTAGCGGGGGTTATCCAACGCAGTATTTT. It specifies CASSPRTSGGYPTQYF. The variable domain in full, completed from reference TRBV7-9 and TRBJ2-3, reads DTGVSQNPRHKITKRGQNVTFRCDPISEHNRLYWYRQTLGQGPEFLTYFQNEAQLEKSRLLSDRFSAERPKGSFSTLEIQRTEQGDSAMYLCASSPRTSGGYPTQYFGPGTRLTVL.

This rearrangement joins TRBV10-3 to TRBJ1-2, with 9 bases lining up with TRBD1. The ends lost 3 bases at V and 4 bases at J; junction bases unmatched: 6. CDR1 and CDR2 (germline): ENHRY, SYGVKD. This CDR3 is built from 15 residues. The CDR3 DNA reads as TGTGCCATCAGTGACCGACAGGGGGAAGGCTATGGCTACACCTTC. Its translation: CAISDRQGEGYGYTF.

The chain has TRBV28 and TRBJ1-3; no firm D call. The CDR3 loop spans 16 amino acids. Looked up from germline, CDR1 is MDHEN and CDR2 is SYDVKM. Trimming removed 5 bases from V and 1 base from J, with 15 bases in between. The CDR3 is CASSPGVVGSGNTIYF. The DNA for the CDR3 is TGTGCCAGCAGTCCTGGGGTGGTAGGGTCTGGAAACACCATATATTTT.

The chain is built from TRBV27 and TRBJ1-6, with TRBD1 as a possible D gene (6 bases). The germline gives CDR1 MNHEY, CDR2 SMNVEV (reference sequence). Trimming shortened V by 2 bases and J by 5 bases, and 10 bases separated the two germline ends. The CDR3 is 15 residues long. The CDR3, as DNA: TGTGCCAGCAGTTTAAGGGGGTTTGATAATTCACCCCTCCACTTT. Encoded protein: CASSLRGFDNSPLHF.

The rearrangement links TRBV25-1 to TRBJ2-7; D gene uncertain. This CDR3 region has 14 residues. The germline gives CDR1 MGHDK, CDR2 SYGVNS. The V and J ends lost 2 bases and 5 bases respectively, with 13 bases between them. The CDR3 bases are TGTGCCAGCAGTGAAGCCCCCCTAGGAGACGAGCAGTACTTC. Translated: CASSEAPLGDEQYF.

The genes are TRBV2 and TRBJ2-1; 7 bases match TRBD1. This CDR3 spans 14 amino acids. From germline, CDR1 is SNHLY and CDR2 FYNNEI. Trimming removed 6 bases from V and 3 bases from J; junction bases left unmatched: 5. This CDR3 reads CASRGTDDYNEQFF. CDR3 DNA: TGTGCCAGCAGGGGGACAGACGACTACAATGAGCAGTTCTTC.

This chain links TRBV28 with TRBJ1-1; possible D gene TRBD1, 5 bases. V was clipped by 7 bases and J by 1 base, with 13 bases between them. CDR3 length: 14 residues. Germline-derived CDR1 and CDR2 are MDHEN and SYDVKM. The CDR3 reads CASIVPGGNTEAFF. The CDR3 DNA sequence: TGTGCCAGCATCGTGCCGGGGGGGAACACTGAAGCTTTCTTT.

For this clone: This sample also contains other DNA sequences that code for the same CDR3. CDR3 protein: CASSPDYEQYF. The CDR3 DNA follows: TGTGCCAGCTCACCGGACTACGAGCAGTACTTC. The V gene is TRBV18, the J gene TRBJ2-7; D remains ambiguous. CDR3 length: 11 residues. V was trimmed by 3 bases and J by 3 bases, leaving 3 bases between them. Germline-derived CDR1 and CDR2 are KGHSH and LQKENI.

The rearrangement joins TRBV4-1 to TRBJ1-2; D ambiguous. Germline CDR1 reads MGHRA; CDR2 reads YSYEKL. CDR3 size: 15 residues. Trimming took off 0 bases at V and 0 bases at J, with 8 bases between the two ends. This CDR3 is CASSQEWGSNYGYTF. CDR3 sequence (DNA): TGCGCCAGCAGCCAAGAGTGGGGATCTAACTATGGCTACACCTTC.

The CDR3 DNA follows: TGTGCCAGCAGTTACTCTGGGCTGAGCTCCTACGAGCAGTACTTC. Translating it yields CASSYSGLSSYEQYF. J is TRBJ2-7 and V is TRBV6-5; no definite D call. This CDR3 is built from 15 residues. Trimming took off 0 bases at V and 0 bases at J, with 9 bases between the two ends. From germline, CDR1 is MNHEY and CDR2 SVGAGI.

This rearrangement joins TRBV7-6 to TRBJ2-2; D gene unclear. CDR3 length equals 16 residues. The ends were cut back, 0 bases at V and 7 bases at J, with 15 bases in the middle. Germline V gives CDR1 SGHVS, CDR2 FNYEAQ. The CDR3 protein is CASSLAVRLEGGELFF. In DNA form, the CDR3 reads TGTGCCAGCAGCTTAGCGGTACGGCTTGAAGGCGGGGAGCTGTTTTTT.

This clone was picked up a small number of times. This sequence joins TRBV27 and TRBJ1-2; TRBD1 matches at 9 bases. This CDR3 is 15 amino acids long. J gave up 8 bases and V 3 bases, and 10 bases lay outside the gene matches. Germline loops: CDR1 MNHEY, CDR2 SMNVEV (reference sequence). CDR3 sequence: CASSLGEQGAGGYTF. DNA of the CDR3: TGTGCCAGCAGTTTGGGGGAACAGGGGGCGGGGGGCTACACCTTC.

This sequence joins TRBV15 and TRBJ2-5; possibly TRBD1 for D (5 bases). Germline assignment: CDR1 LNHNV and CDR2 YYDKDF (reference sequence). CDR3 size: 14 residues. The ends were cut back, 4 bases at V and 5 bases at J, with 14 bases in the middle. CDR3 nucleotides: TGTGCCACCAGCATCGACCAGGGTTCCGAGACCCAGTACTTC. Translating gives CATSIDQGSETQYF.

The V call is TRBV4-1, the J call TRBJ1-5; weak D call: TRBD1 (5 bases). Germline assignment: CDR1 MGHRA and CDR2 YSYEKL. The CDR3 consists of 14 residues. Trimming stripped 1 base from V and 5 bases from J, with 9 bases between. CDR3 sequence reads: CASSQVGEDQPQHF. The CDR3 DNA is TGCGCCAGCAGCCAAGTAGGGGAGGATCAGCCCCAGCATTTT.

This sequence joins TRBV7-9 and TRBJ1-1; weak D call: TRBD1 (5 bases). The CDR3 has 17 residues. Trimming shortened V by 3 bases and J by 3 bases, and 20 bases separated the two germline ends. Germline V CDR1 and CDR2: SEHNR, FQNEAQ (reference sequence). This CDR3 is CASSFSVGGFEDTEAFF. CDR3 bases: TGTGCCAGCAGCTTTAGCGTCGGGGGTTTTGAGGACACTGAAGCTTTCTTT.

This chain joins TRBV19 and TRBJ2-1; D might be TRBD1 or TRBD2, each matching 5 bases. There are 15 residues in the CDR3. The V and J ends lost 3 bases and 5 bases respectively, with 14 bases between them. Germline V gene sequence: CDR1 LNHDA, CDR2 SQIVND (reference sequence). The CDR3 region is CASSMVWGGHNEQFF. For the CDR3, the DNA is TGTGCCAGTAGTATGGTCTGGGGCGGGCACAATGAGCAGTTCTTC.

V is TRBV30 and J is TRBJ1-1; tentative D call: TRBD1 (5 bases). This CDR3 is 14 amino acids long. Looked up from germline, CDR1 is GTSNPN and CDR2 is SVGIG (reference sequence). The germline V and J ends were trimmed by 6 bases and 5 bases, with 19 bases remaining between them. The CDR3 DNA sequence: TGTGCCTGTACCATGATGGGGCGAGGTACTGAAGCTTTCTTT. Amino acids: CACTMMGRGTEAFF.

J is TRBJ2-1 and V is TRBV6-5; 9 nucleotides line up with TRBD2. This CDR3 spans 16 amino acids. CDR1 and CDR2 (germline): MNHEY, SVGAGI. Trimming at V came to 0 bases and at J to 8 bases, leaving 8 bases not matched to a gene. CDR3 DNA sequence: TGTGCCAGCAGTTACTCAGTTTTAGCGGGGGCGGATGAGCAGTTCTTC. It translates to CASSYSVLAGADEQFF.

CDR3 sequence: CSVPGLINYGYTF. For the CDR3, the DNA is TGCAGCGTCCCTGGGCTGATTAACTATGGCTACACCTTC. The gene calls are TRBV29-1 and TRBJ1-2; D gene uncertain. V was trimmed by 6 bases and J by 1 base, leaving 12 bases between them. This CDR3 region has 13 residues. Germline lookup yields CDR1 SQVTM and CDR2 ANQGSEA.

V gene TRBV4-1 combines with J gene TRBJ2-5; 8 bases align to TRBD1. CDR3 length equals 17 residues. Trimming took 0 bases from V and 5 from J; bases not matched to a gene: 11. CDR1 and CDR2 from the germline V gene are MGHRA and YSYEKL. This CDR3 is CASSQEEVTGAFETQYF. CDR3 nucleotide sequence: TGCGCCAGCAGCCAAGAGGAGGTGACAGGGGCCTTTGAGACCCAGTACTTC.

The chain carries TRBV6-6 and TRBJ1-2, with a weak D call TRBD1 (6 bases). The CDR3 extends over 15 amino acids. Germline lookup yields CDR1 MNHNY and CDR2 SVGAGI (reference sequence). Trimming shortened V by 6 bases and J by 7 bases, and 21 bases separated the two germline ends. CDR3 sequence (DNA): TGTGCCAGCAGCCTAACAGGGAGGGAGTCCAGTGGCTACACCTTC. It yields the protein CASSLTGRESSGYTF.

The chain has TRBV5-5 and TRBJ1-6; D uncertain. The V gene's germline CDR1 is SGHKS and CDR2 YYEKEE (reference sequence). The CDR3 totals 15 residues. Between the trimmed V and J ends, which lost 4 bases and 9 bases, there was a span of 17 bases. CDR3 nucleotide sequence: TGTGCCAGCAGCATCGACGAGGCCTACGGTTCACCCCTCCACTTT. Residues: CASSIDEAYGSPLHF.